This T cell receptor beta chain was sequenced during a study of molecular identifiers for immune sequencing clone quantification. Study background: Naive CD8 cell RNA, from around 20,000 or 99,000 cells, was split five ways in replicates, with four sequenced. Study-level results: Spiked Jurkat TCR RNA originating from one cell could reportedly be identified amid some 920,000 naive cells. Clones that exceeded 20 RNA copies held over 99% of effector molecules, yet under 1% in naive cells.

This clonotype was seen at least ten times. Its specificity is not known. Trimming cost V 1 base and J 4 bases, with 8 bases left between them. Germline V gene lookup returns CDR1 SGHKS and CDR2 YYEKEE (reference sequence). The CDR3 is 13 residues long. Preparation of the bulk TCR libraries relied on previously described methods and listed TCR primers. Via MiXCR, TCRdb re-called the PCR reads, giving one row per CDR3 protein. Among some 590,000 distinct CDR3 sequences, about 25% were seen once, and the ten largest hold roughly 0.83%. Sequenced material: naive CD8+ T cells from blood, with Jurkat cell RNA spiked in. Subset noted: FACS-sorted CD8+CD4-CCR7+CD45RA+ naive T cells. The chain combines TRBV5-5 with TRBJ1-1, with TRBD1 as a possible D gene (6 bases). The TCR originated in a human donor in good health. Some libraries in this study had Jurkat cell RNA spiked in. DNA for the CDR3: TGTGCCAGCAGCTTGAACAGGGCCACTGAAGCTTTCTTT. Translating gives CASSLNRATEAFF.